The entry below gives a single TCR beta chain sequence along with its context. Its antigen is not known. Produced via immunoSEQ multiplex PCR; TCRdb's table is partial and in-frame only. The data show more than 150,000 clones, approximately 90% seen once. This sample is part of a study of T cell responses to AZD1222 COVID-19 vaccine. Study observations and caveats: Possibly, clonal diversity was underestimated; donors were largely white British and included more females. Repertoires were obtained only post-peak T cell response. Among AZD1222 vaccinees, only 5 to 7 were seropositive at baseline.

The sequenced sample was peripheral blood, obtained after recovery from COVID-19. The clonotype originates from an adult who had recovered from COVID-19.

In DNA, the CDR3 is TGTGCCAGCAGCCAAGGTTTTCCGGGGGAGCGTTCGGGCGGGGAGCTGTTTTTT. Encoded protein: CASSQGFPGERSGGELFF. The chain uses TRBV4-2 and TRBJ2-2; D may be TRBD2 (6 bases). Germline lookup yields CDR1 LGHNA and CDR2 YNFKEQ. V lost 1 base and J 7 bases, leaving 22 bases between the germline ends. The CDR3 consists of 18 residues.